This T cell receptor (beta chain) originates from a study of CD8 T cells in Susac syndrome (dated by TCRdb to about 2019). About the full investigation: Repertoire sequencing was used to test whether CD8+ T cell activation and differentiation in Susac syndrome was antigen driven. Results the study describes overall, beyond this receptor: The number of individuals in the TCR sequencing and HLA analysis was recognized as being relatively small.

Peripheral blood CD8+ and CD4+ T cells from healthy donors, Susac syndrome patients and multiple sclerosis patients were profiled by high-throughput TCR beta sequencing. The multiple sclerosis controls were treatment-naive patients who had stable or active relapsing-remitting disease and met the revised McDonald criteria. Bulk CD8+ and CD4+ T cells were purified by magnetic negative isolation, while CD8+ TEMRA cells were enriched using FACS. Blood was drawn into EDTA tubes, processed within 24 hours, and PBMCs were isolated by density gradient centrifugation. PBMCs intended for TCR sequencing were cryopreserved in liquid nitrogen and thawed later in a water bath at 37 degrees C. The sorted or isolated CD4+, CD8+ and CD8+ TEMRA cells reached a purity of at least 90%. RNA was extracted using the RNeasy kit, and about 0.5 to 1 ug of the RNA was reverse transcribed with random hexamers. The immunoSEQ multiplex PCR assay, which covers 54 Vbeta and 13 Jbeta segments, was used to amplify TCR beta CDR3 regions. PCR amplification bias was corrected using a synthetic template baseline for primer optimization and computational correction. Turning to the authors' computational methods: Reads were annotated to V, D and J genes according to IMGT and were analyzed with immunoSEQ Analyzer, with only productive sequences retained. To calculate clonality, Shannon entropy was normalized by log2 of the number of productive unique sequences and then subtracted from one. For each patient and control, public and private clones were evaluated among the 100 most prevalent clones. Susac-specific clones were defined as absent from healthy and MS cohorts, 1052 published viral clones and other ImmuneACCESS disease sequences. TCRdb redid the processing of the public reads, applying fastp at Q25 and MiXCR, and retained in-frame beta chains. Merged by CDR3 protein, the rows form single entries marked with the most common genes and DNA. The authors' filters were not applied to this entry. This sample holds 150,000 or so distinct CDR3 sequences; 94% were observed only once. The ten largest account for 0.085% to 0.095% of the sample.

A word on this clonotype: Its antigen is currently not known. Base qualities are not at hand, and no much larger clone is one base apart.

The germline V gene (reference sequence) gives CDR1 as LNHDA and CDR2 as SQIVND. Unmatched junction bases come to 5, with V trimmed by 5 bases and J by 8 bases. Reading from cysteine to phenylalanine, the CDR3 counts 14 amino acids. Only the CDR3 portion is preserved as DNA: 42 bases, with reading frame beginning at the first base. This TCR came from a human donor with multiple sclerosis. Sequencing was done on a sample of CD4+ T cells from PBMCs. Recombination joined TRBV19 with TRBJ2-3, and TRBD2 matches 12 of the central bases. The nucleotide sequence reads TGTGCCAGTAGTGACCTAGCGGGAGGGAGTACGCAGTATTTT. Its protein reads: CASSDLAGGSTQYF.